These 31 T cell receptor beta chains were sequenced from one sample in a study of cytomegalovirus exposure and HLA in healthy donors (dated by TCRdb to between 2016 and 2019). The library was made by the immunoSEQ multiplex PCR assay. For the multiplex PCR, a mixture combining 60 forward primers for TCR Vbeta segments and 13 reverse primers for TCR Jbeta segments was used. The source is immuneACCESS, and TCRdb retained only in-frame sequences with V and J called. Part of the clones is not carried over; for the studies checked, unresolved V genes explain less than half of this, and the remainder is unexplained. This sample comprises approximately 150,000 clones, 70% to 80% of them detected only once. The ten largest account for approximately 9.8% of the sample. Sequenced sample: PBMCs. The receptors were gathered from a man aged 18 to 30 in good health and CMV-seropositive.

The V and J genes are TRBV6-1 and TRBJ1-6, with 7 bases matching TRBD1. Germline-derived CDR1 and CDR2 are MNHNS and SASEGT. J lost 5 bases, V lost 4 bases, and 2 bases had no gene match. The length of the CDR3 is 14 residues. The CDR3 bases are TGTGCCAGCAGTGGGGGACAGAATAATTCACCCCTCCACTTT. Residues: CASSGGQNNSPLHF.

This chain connects TRBV11-2 to TRBJ1-1; the match to TRBD1 covers 8 bases. V was clipped by 6 bases and J by 4 bases; unmatched bases: 10. This CDR3 has 15 amino acids. Germline V gene lookup returns CDR1 SGHAT and CDR2 FQNNGV. Here the CDR3 DNA reads TGTGCCAGCAGTCCCGCAGGGGGCTTGGGCACTGAAGCTTTCTTT. Translating gives CASSPAGGLGTEAFF.

The V call is TRBV13, the J call TRBJ2-1, with 9 bases lining up with TRBD2. V shed 6 bases, J shed 15 bases, and the junction held 15 bases outside the gene matches. Germline CDR1 PRHDT, CDR2 FYEKMQ (reference sequence). The CDR3 is 14 amino acids. The CDR3 nucleotides read TGTGCCAGCAGGGCTGAAGAGACTAGCGGACCCGTGTTCTTC. Amino acid sequence: CASRAEETSGPVFF.

The chain uses TRBV11-2 and TRBJ1-1; D call uncertain. The germline V and J ends were trimmed by 6 bases and 4 bases, with 18 bases remaining between them. This CDR3 contains 15 residues. Germline CDR1 is SGHAT and CDR2 is FQNNGV. CDR3 region: CASSSVAGLGTEAFF. The CDR3, as DNA: TGTGCCAGCAGTAGCGTTGCGGGCCTTGGCACTGAAGCTTTCTTT.

CDR3 sequence reads: CSVVRTDSTDTQYF. CDR3 sequence (DNA): TGCAGCGTTGTCCGGACAGATAGCACAGATACGCAGTATTTT. The chain has TRBV29-1 and TRBJ2-3; D is perhaps TRBD1 (6 bases). Trimming removed 4 bases from V and 0 bases from J, with 11 bases in between. The CDR3 runs to 14 residues. The germline CDR1 and CDR2 sequences are SQVTM and ANQGSEA.

This chain joins TRBV7-8 and TRBJ1-5; D call uncertain. Trimming took off 5 bases at V and 1 base at J, with 3 bases between the two ends. CDR1 SGHVS and CDR2 FQNEAQ come from the germline V gene. The CDR3 length is 12 residues. CDR3 DNA sequence: TGTGCCAGCAGCCGGAGCAATCAGCCCCAGCATTTT. Translated, it gives CASSRSNQPQHF.

CDR3 coding DNA: TGTGCCAGCAGTTTGACAGGGATCGGAAACACCATATATTTT. This translates into CASSLTGIGNTIYF. The V and J genes are TRBV5-4 and TRBJ1-3, with 7 nucleotides matching TRBD1. Trimming removed 5 bases from V and 4 bases from J; junction bases left unmatched: 6. CDR1 SGHNT and CDR2 YYREEE come from the germline V gene (reference sequence). This CDR3 comprises 14 residues. The full variable domain, completed using reference TRBV5-4 and TRBJ1-3, is ETGVTQSPTHLIKTRGQQVTLRCSSQSGHNTVSWYQQALGQGPQFIFQYYREEENGRGNFPPRFSGLQFPNYSSELNVNALELDDSALYLCASSLTGIGNTIYFGEGSWLTVV.

The chain combines TRBV4-2 with TRBJ2-7; the D gene is possibly TRBD2 (6 bases). The CDR3 consists of 17 residues. V was clipped by 0 bases and J by 4 bases, with 19 bases between them. Germline-derived CDR1 and CDR2 are LGHNA and YNFKEQ. This CDR3 reads CASSQDPKVRRGYEQYF. In DNA, the CDR3 is TGTGCCAGCAGCCAAGATCCAAAAGTAAGGAGGGGATACGAGCAGTACTTC.

This clone is a singleton in its sample. The chain is built from TRBV4-1 and TRBJ2-1; 10 bases are a match to TRBD1. CDR3 length equals 15 residues. Germline values: CDR1 MGHRA, CDR2 YSYEKL. V trimming: 2 bases; J trimming: 7 bases; junction bases outside the gene matches: 5. The CDR3: CASSQLPGQGNEQFF. DNA for the CDR3: TGCGCCAGCAGCCAACTCCCGGGACAGGGGAATGAGCAGTTCTTC.

For this clone: The junction does not match germline at one end; this may be a read error. In the same sample, other DNA sequences code for this CDR3. The chain employs TRBV6-5 and TRBJ2-5, with a possible D match to TRBD1 (5 bases). The CDR3 length is 13 residues. Per the germline V gene, CDR1 is MNHEY and CDR2 is SVGAGI. CDR3 sequence (DNA): TGTGCTAGCAGTACAGGAGAAAGGGGGACCCAGTACTTC. Translating it yields CASSTGERGTQYF.

The gene calls are TRBV27 and TRBJ1-2, with 9 positions matching TRBD1. Germline CDR1 is MNHEY and CDR2 is SMNVEV (reference sequence). The CDR3 loop spans 15 amino acids. V was clipped by 0 bases and J by 4 bases; unmatched bases: 3. The CDR3 reads CASSLSTGGGYGYTF. CDR3 DNA sequence: TGTGCCAGCAGTTTATCGACAGGGGGAGGCTATGGCTACACCTTC.

The chain uses TRBV2 and TRBJ2-7; 7 nucleotides line up with TRBD2. The CDR3 contains 16 residues. Trimming at V came to 3 bases and at J to 2 bases, leaving 10 bases not matched to a gene. Germline-derived CDR1 and CDR2 are SNHLY and FYNNEI. CDR3 DNA: TGTGCCAGCAGTGAGTCGCCGGGACTACGGGCCTACGAGCAGTACTTC. As protein: CASSESPGLRAYEQYF.

The chain joins TRBV7-2 to TRBJ2-3; D might be TRBD2 (6 bases). Germline CDR1 is SGHTA and CDR2 is FQGNSA. Trimming left V 2 bases short and J 8 bases short, with 11 bases between. This CDR3 spans 13 amino acids. The CDR3 DNA follows: TGTGCCAGCAGCTTAACCACTAGCATTACGCAGTATTTT. It translates to CASSLTTSITQYF. The entire variable domain, with the rest obtained from reference TRBV7-2 and TRBJ2-3, is as follows: GAGVSQSPSNKVTEKGKDVELRCDPISGHTALYWYRQSLGQGLEFLIYFQGNSAPDKSGLPSDRFSAERTGGSVSTLTIQRTQQEDSAVYLCASSLTTSITQYFGPGTRLTVL.

This chain links TRBV4-1 with TRBJ2-7; 11 bases align to TRBD1. Germline loops: CDR1 MGHRA, CDR2 YSYEKL. Germline trimming cut 1 base from V and 7 bases from J; bases unmatched to any gene: 6. The CDR3 spans 15 residues. The CDR3 is CASSQVGQGAGEQYF. The DNA for the CDR3 is TGCGCCAGCAGCCAAGTAGGACAGGGGGCAGGTGAGCAGTACTTC.

The rearrangement links TRBV21-1 to TRBJ1-1; TRBD1 is taken as the D call from the table, unchecked against the DNA. TRBV21-1 is marked as a pseudogene. The CDR3 is made up of 13 amino acids. The CDR3 region is CASSKPENTEAFF. CDR3 nucleotides: TGTGCCAGCAGCAAACCAGAGAACACTGAAGCTTTCTTT.

This clone has more than one count but fewer than ten. The chain is built from TRBV28 and TRBJ1-1; a weak D match, TRBD1 (6 bases). Germline-derived CDR1 and CDR2 are MDHEN and SYDVKM. This CDR3 has 13 residues. The germline V and J ends were trimmed by 5 bases and 1 base, with 8 bases remaining between them. CDR3 nucleotides: TGTGCCAGCAGTCTAGGGGGGAACACTGAAGCTTTCTTT. Translation: CASSLGGNTEAFF.

V is TRBV7-9 and J is TRBJ2-7; 9 bases map to TRBD1. Germline V gives CDR1 SEHNR, CDR2 FQNEAQ (reference sequence). The CDR3 consists of 12 residues. Trimming took 6 bases from V and 12 from J; bases not matched to a gene: 9. In DNA form, the CDR3 reads TGTGCCAGCAGTAACGACAGGGGGGCCCCGTACTTC. Its translation: CASSNDRGAPYF.

The CDR3 DNA sequence: TGTGCCAGCAGCCCATCTGCGGGGGGGACAGCCTACAATGAGCAGTTCTTC. It translates to CASSPSAGGTAYNEQFF. The chain links TRBV7-9 to TRBJ2-1; 9 bases map to TRBD2. The CDR3 is 17 amino acids. J gave up 2 bases and V 5 bases, and 10 bases lay outside the gene matches. Germline V gives CDR1 SEHNR, CDR2 FQNEAQ (reference sequence).

This chain connects TRBV9 to TRBJ1-3, with TRBD1 matching 9 bases. CDR3 length equals 18 residues. V dropped 0 bases and J dropped 4; count of bases not matched to a gene: 11. Germline values: CDR1 SGDLS, CDR2 YYNGEE. CDR3 DNA sequence: TGTGCCAGCAGCGTAGGTGTAAGGGGACAGGGTTACGGAAACACCATATATTTT. It translates to CASSVGVRGQGYGNTIYF.

This clone was seen only a few times. V is TRBV29-1 and J is TRBJ1-2, with D maybe TRBD1 (5 bases). Deletions cut 5 bases from V and 3 bases from J, with 16 bases between. Germline V gene lookup returns CDR1 SQVTM and CDR2 ANQGSEA. This CDR3 is built from 14 residues. The CDR3 sequence is CSVIGAPFDYGYTF. Written as DNA, the CDR3 is TGCAGCGTTATAGGGGCGCCGTTCGACTATGGCTACACCTTC. The full variable domain, with the rest looked up from reference TRBV29-1 and TRBJ1-2, is SAVISQKPSRDICQRGTSLTIQCQVDSQVTMMFWYRQQPGQSLTLIATANQGSEATYESGFVIDKFPISRPNLTFSTLTVSNMSPEDSSIYLCSVIGAPFDYGYTFGSGTRLTVV.

The chain has TRBV28 and TRBJ1-3; D is ambiguous. CDR1 is MDHEN, CDR2 SYDVKM, per germline. CDR3 length: 11 residues. The V end was cut by 3 bases, the J end by 9 bases, with 6 bases between. The CDR3 DNA follows: TGTGCCAGCAGTTTCGGGAGCACCATATATTTT. Its translation: CASSFGSTIYF. Looking up the rest from reference TRBV28 and TRBJ1-3 gives the full variable domain: DVKVTQSSRYLVKRTGEKVFLECVQDMDHENMFWYRQDPGLGLRLIYFSYDVKMKEKGDIPEGYSVSREKKERFSLILESASTNQTSMYLCASSFGSTIYFGEGSWLTVV.

This clone has a single count. The V call is TRBV5-4, the J call TRBJ1-2, with no clear D. This CDR3 is built from 15 residues. Germline V gene data show CDR1 as SGHNT and CDR2 as YYREEE (reference sequence). V lost 0 bases and J lost 4, with 13 bases in between. In nucleotides, the CDR3 is TGTGCCAGCAGCTTGGAGGTGGGCAGGTCCTATGGCTACACCTTC. Amino acid sequence: CASSLEVGRSYGYTF.

This chain connects TRBV28 to TRBJ2-3, with D perhaps matching TRBD2 (5 bases). V lost 6 bases to trimming and J lost 8 bases, with 9 bases between them. This CDR3 has 11 residues. The germline gives CDR1 MDHEN, CDR2 SYDVKM. The CDR3 here is CASSPAGTQYF. The CDR3 DNA reads as TGTGCCAGCAGCCCCGCGGGTACGCAGTATTTT.

The V call is TRBV6-5, the J call TRBJ1-4; maybe TRBD1 (5 bases). The V and J ends lost 2 bases and 8 bases respectively, with 15 bases between them. Germline CDR1 and CDR2: MNHEY and SVGAGI. This CDR3 has 15 residues. CDR3 loop: CASSYRGGKEEKLFF. The CDR3 nucleotides are TGTGCCAGCAGTTACAGGGGAGGGAAGGAAGAAAAACTGTTTTTT.

This clone appeared a single time. The rearrangement uses TRBV19 and TRBJ2-3, with unresolved D. Per the germline V gene, CDR1 is LNHDA and CDR2 is SQIVND (reference sequence). CDR3 size: 15 residues. V shed 9 bases and J shed 5 bases, with 21 bases lying between them. CDR3 amino acids: CASSGPSPRGDTQYF. As DNA, the CDR3 is TGTGCCAGCTCTGGGCCTTCTCCCCGTGGAGATACGCAGTATTTT.

This rearrangement joins TRBV30 to TRBJ2-1; a possible D gene is TRBD2 (6 bases). V was shortened by 0 bases and J by 3 bases, with 15 bases between the two germline ends. The CDR3 runs to 16 residues. The germline V gene has CDR1 GTSNPN and CDR2 SVGIG (reference sequence). The CDR3 loop is CAWSVLERGFYNEQFF. The CDR3 DNA is TGTGCCTGGAGTGTATTGGAACGGGGGTTCTACAATGAGCAGTTCTTC.

J is TRBJ1-1 and V is TRBV4-2; a possible D gene is TRBD1 (6 bases). The CDR3 has 14 amino acids. The germline V gene has CDR1 LGHNA and CDR2 YNFKEQ. V lost 0 bases to trimming and J lost 5 bases, with 10 bases between them. CDR3 loop: CASSQDQGWTEAFF. CDR3 nucleotides: TGTGCCAGCAGCCAAGATCAGGGGTGGACTGAAGCTTTCTTT.

The V gene is TRBV28, the J gene TRBJ1-2, with 7 positions matching TRBD1. Trimming at V came to 6 bases and at J to 4 bases, leaving 11 bases not matched to a gene. Germline V gene lookup returns CDR1 MDHEN and CDR2 SYDVKM. CDR3 length equals 15 residues. This CDR3 reads CASRKLQGRVYGYTF. The CDR3 DNA is TGTGCCAGCAGAAAATTACAGGGGCGCGTCTATGGCTACACCTTC.

This clone was seen a handful of times. J is TRBJ2-1 and V is TRBV7-8, with D uncertain. The V end lost 1 base, the J end lost 0 bases, and 7 bases lay between the germline ends. The CDR3 is 15 residues long. Germline lookup yields CDR1 SGHVS and CDR2 FQNEAQ. The chain's CDR3 is CASSLVASSYNEQFF. The CDR3 DNA sequence: TGTGCCAGCAGCTTAGTGGCAAGCTCCTACAATGAGCAGTTCTTC.

V gene TRBV7-2 combines with J gene TRBJ1-1; the match to TRBD1 covers 7 bases. Unmatched junction bases numbered 5, after V lost 4 bases and J lost 6 bases. The CDR3 totals 13 residues. Germline loops: CDR1 SGHTA, CDR2 FQGNSA. The CDR3 DNA is TGTGCCAGCAGCTGGACAGGTTTCGCTGAAGCTTTCTTT. This sequence encodes CASSWTGFAEAFF.

Only a few counts were recorded for this clone. The chain has TRBV25-1 and TRBJ2-2, with 7 nucleotides matching TRBD1. Trimming took 1 base from V and 1 from J; bases not matched to a gene: 3. Looked up from germline, CDR1 is MGHDK and CDR2 is SYGVNS. This CDR3 is built from 16 residues. The CDR3 spells CASSEWGTVNTGELFF. CDR3 nucleotide sequence: TGTGCCAGCAGTGAATGGGGGACAGTGAACACCGGGGAGCTGTTTTTT.